A single T cell receptor (beta chain) is shown here with its context. Its antigen is unknown. The J segment lost 0 bases and the V segment lost 4 bases, leaving 8 bases of the junction unmatched. Germline V gene sequence: CDR1 LNHDA, CDR2 SQIVND (reference sequence). The CDR3 runs 19 residues. TCRdb's copy holds only in-frame clones and misses some; the assay was immunoSEQ multiplex PCR. Of around 140,000 clones listed, roughly 90% are singletons. These data come from a study of T cell responses to AZD1222 COVID-19 vaccine. At the level of the study: It was second doses at about 4 or about 12 weeks that were pooled. Study outcomes and limitations: Spike-specific TCR breadth rose after two AZD1222 doses, and depth rose as well. Donors, mostly white British, included more females; clonal diversity was possibly underestimated.

The sequencing used peripheral blood, collected on day 0 of AZD1222 vaccination. The TCR sequence derives from an adult in good health. The chain carries TRBV19 and TRBJ2-4; 14 bases fit TRBD2. The CDR3 loop reads CASSTRGLAGELAKNIQYF. The CDR3 DNA reads TGTGCCAGTAGTACCCGGGGACTAGCGGGGGAACTAGCCAAAAACATTCAGTACTTC.